The source of this T cell receptor (beta chain) is a study of molecular identifiers for immune sequencing clone quantification. Study results and limitations: Spiked Jurkat TCR RNA equivalent to one cell was reportedly detectable in around 980,000 naive cells.

TCRdb re-derived calls from the PCR reads in MiXCR, one entry per CDR3 protein. The sample holds about 640,000 distinct CDR3 sequences; approximately 20% are singletons and the top ten take roughly 0.85%. This clonotype was seen ten or more times. The antigen is unknown. CDR1 and CDR2 from the germline V gene are WSHSY and SAAADI. This CDR3 spans 17 amino acids. The junction had 11 bases not matched to a gene; V was cut back by 9 bases and J by 0 bases. Between about 18,000 and 1,000,000 sorted cells, with 10%, 30% or 50% RNA, yielded naive CD8 libraries. The CD8+CD4-CCR7+CD45RA+ phenotype defined the sorted naive CD8 T cells.

The rearrangement uses TRBV10-2 and TRBJ2-6; 7 bases are shared with TRBD1. Sequencing was carried out using naive CD8+ T cells from blood, with Jurkat cell RNA spiked in. Subset indicated: FACS-sorted CD8+CD4-CCR7+CD45RA+ naive T cells. This receptor was identified in a human donor in good health. Some libraries in this study had Jurkat cell RNA spiked in. The CDR3 spells CASYRDSKHSGANVLTF. CDR3 DNA: TGCGCCAGTTACCGGGACAGTAAACACTCTGGGGCCAACGTCCTGACTTTC.